This T cell receptor (beta chain) emerged from a study of T-cell reconstitution after alpha-beta-depleted transplantation in children. A TCRbeta library incorporating unique molecular identifiers was prepared. TCRdb reprocessed the PCR reads via MiXCR and lists one record per CDR3 protein. The top ten hold over 3.5% of the sample, which has under 450,000 distinct CDR3 sequences, about an eighth seen once. Trimming left V 7 bases short and J 5 bases short, with 14 bases between. The CDR3 runs to 13 residues. CDR1 is MNHEY and CDR2 is SVGAGI in the germline V gene. This chain links TRBV6-5 with TRBJ2-5, with a weak D call TRBD1 (6 bases). This TCR derives from a human donor who donated a stem cell graft to a child with Fanconi anemia. Source: PBMCs, taken from the stem cell graft. The CDR3 nucleotides read TGTGCCAGCAAGGTTACAGGGTGGGAGACCCAGTACTTC. Amino acids: CASKVTGWETQYF.